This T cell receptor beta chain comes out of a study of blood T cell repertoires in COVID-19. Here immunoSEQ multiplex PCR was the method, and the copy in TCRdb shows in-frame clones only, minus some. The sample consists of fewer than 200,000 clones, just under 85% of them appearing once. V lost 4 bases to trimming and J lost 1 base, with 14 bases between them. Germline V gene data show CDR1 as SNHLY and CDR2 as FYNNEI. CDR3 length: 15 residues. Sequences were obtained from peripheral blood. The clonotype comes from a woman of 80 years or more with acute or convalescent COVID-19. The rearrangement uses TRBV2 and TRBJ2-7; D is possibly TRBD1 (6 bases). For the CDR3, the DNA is TGTGCCAGCAGTGGGTCCCACAGGGTGTCCTACGAGCAGTACTTC. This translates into CASSGSHRVSYEQYF.